What follows describes a single T cell receptor (beta chain). The germline V gene encodes CDR1 WSHSY and CDR2 SAAADI. The CDR3 runs to 14 residues. Between the trimmed V and J ends, which lost 6 bases and 2 bases, there was a span of 13 bases. This sample was taken from a study of blood T cell repertoires in COVID-19. Study-level information: Sources were T cells, B-cell-depleted T cells, or PBMCs; the material itself was cDNA or gDNA.

The table came from immunoSEQ multiplex PCR; TCRdb's copy has only in-frame clones and leaves some out. The sample holds some 88,000 clones; about 88% are singletons and the top ten take about 7%. The receptor was isolated from a man between 60 and 75 years old with acute or convalescent COVID-19. This chain uses TRBV10-2 with TRBJ2-5; tentatively, D is TRBD1 (6 bases). Sequencing was carried out using peripheral blood. CDR3 sequence: CASRDTGLQETQYF. CDR3 nucleotide sequence: TGCGCCAGCAGGGACACAGGGTTGCAAGAGACCCAGTACTTC.